The next 6 T cell receptor beta chains were all read from a single sample in a study of cytomegalovirus exposure and HLA in healthy donors (dated by TCRdb to the late 2010s). The library was generated by the immunoSEQ multiplex PCR assay. A mixture of 60 forward primers for TCR Vbeta segments and 13 reverse primers for TCR Jbeta segments was used in the multiplex PCR. In TCRdb, the immuneACCESS table is reduced to in-frame sequences with V and J assigned. These tables do not hold every clone; where another copy was compared, an unresolved V gene accounts for under half, and the others remain unexplained. This sample gives 130,000 or so clones in total; roughly 80% of them show up just once. The top ten constitute 3.4% of the sample. The sample taken for sequencing was PBMCs. The receptors originated from a man aged 25 to 40 in good health and CMV-seronegative.

This clone was found once. This chain connects TRBV19 to TRBJ1-2, with TRBD1 identical over 10 bases. The CDR3 sequence is 14 residues long. V lost 5 bases to trimming and J lost 4 bases; unmatched junction nucleotides: 4. The germline V gene has CDR1 LNHDA and CDR2 SQIVND (reference sequence). Here the CDR3 DNA reads TGTGCCAGTAGTCCCGACAGGGGGCTCTATGGCTACACCTTC. This encodes CASSPDRGLYGYTF.

The chain joins TRBV30 to TRBJ1-1; D is unresolved. Per the germline V gene, CDR1 is GTSNPN and CDR2 is SVGIG (reference sequence). Trimming shortened V by 0 bases and J by 10 bases, and 12 bases separated the two germline ends. The CDR3 sequence is 12 residues long. CDR3 nucleotides: TGTGCCTGGAGTGTTATGACCGGCGGAGCTTTCTTT. Protein: CAWSVMTGGAFF.

This chain links TRBV4-1 with TRBJ2-3, with 12 bases that match TRBD2. The ends lost 4 bases at V and 4 bases at J; junction bases unmatched: 3. From germline, CDR1 is MGHRA and CDR2 YSYEKL. CDR3 length equals 15 residues. The CDR3 reads CASSPSSGRADTQYF. The CDR3 region has the DNA TGCGCCAGCAGCCCCTCTAGCGGGAGGGCAGATACGCAGTATTTT.

The gene calls are TRBV6-5 and TRBJ2-2, with 8 bases fitting TRBD2. Germline loops: CDR1 MNHEY, CDR2 SVGAGI. The CDR3 is 16 residues long. Germline trimming cut 1 base from V and 3 bases from J; bases unmatched to any gene: 4. CDR3 residues: CASSYLTSVDTGELFF. CDR3 in DNA: TGTGCCAGCAGTTACTTGACTAGCGTGGACACCGGGGAGCTGTTTTTT.

The V gene is TRBV19, the J gene TRBJ2-1; D perhaps matches TRBD1 (5 bases). Trimming took off 1 base at V and 10 bases at J, with 17 bases between the two ends. Germline V gene lookup returns CDR1 LNHDA and CDR2 SQIVND (reference sequence). The CDR3 totals 15 residues. The CDR3 region is CASSIGEAGRVEQFF. CDR3 DNA sequence: TGTGCCAGTAGTATAGGCGAAGCAGGGCGAGTGGAGCAGTTCTTC.

The gene calls are TRBV5-6 and TRBJ2-7, with 12 nucleotides matching TRBD1. J lost 13 bases, V lost 3 bases, and 11 bases had no gene match. Germline lookup yields CDR1 SGHDT and CDR2 YYEEEE. The CDR3 spans 14 residues. CDR3 DNA sequence: TGTGCCAGCAGCTACCGGGACAGGGGGCCCCTGAGCTACTTC. It codes for CASSYRDRGPLSYF.